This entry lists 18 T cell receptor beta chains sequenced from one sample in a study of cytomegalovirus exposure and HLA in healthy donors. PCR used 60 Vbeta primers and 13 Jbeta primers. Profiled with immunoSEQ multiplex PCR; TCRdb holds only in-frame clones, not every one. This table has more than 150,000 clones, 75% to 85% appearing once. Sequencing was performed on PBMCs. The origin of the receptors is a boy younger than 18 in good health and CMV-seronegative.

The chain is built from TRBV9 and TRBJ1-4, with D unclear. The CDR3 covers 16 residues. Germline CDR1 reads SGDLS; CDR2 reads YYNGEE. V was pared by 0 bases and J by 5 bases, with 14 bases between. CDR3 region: CASSVDIGVGNEKLFF. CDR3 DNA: TGTGCCAGCAGCGTAGATATCGGGGTCGGGAATGAAAAACTGTTTTTT.

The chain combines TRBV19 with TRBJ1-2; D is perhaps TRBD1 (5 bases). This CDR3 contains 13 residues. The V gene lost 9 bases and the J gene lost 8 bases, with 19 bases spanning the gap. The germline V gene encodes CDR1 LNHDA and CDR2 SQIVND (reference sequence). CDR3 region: CASQNVGTWGYTF. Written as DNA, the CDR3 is TGTGCCAGCCAAAACGTGGGGACTTGGGGCTACACCTTC.

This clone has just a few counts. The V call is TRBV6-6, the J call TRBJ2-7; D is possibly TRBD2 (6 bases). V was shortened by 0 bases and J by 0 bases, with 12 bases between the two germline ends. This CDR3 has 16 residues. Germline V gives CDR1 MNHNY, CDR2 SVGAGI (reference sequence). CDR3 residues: CASSYSGGDSSYEQYF. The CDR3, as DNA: TGTGCCAGCAGTTACTCAGGCGGGGATAGCTCCTACGAGCAGTACTTC.

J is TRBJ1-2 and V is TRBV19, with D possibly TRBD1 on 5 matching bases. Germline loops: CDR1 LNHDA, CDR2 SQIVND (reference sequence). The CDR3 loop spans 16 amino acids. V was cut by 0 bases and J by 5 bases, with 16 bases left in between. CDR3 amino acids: CASSIDGRGGAYGYTF. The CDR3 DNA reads TGTGCCAGTAGTATAGATGGTCGTGGAGGGGCTTATGGCTACACCTTC.

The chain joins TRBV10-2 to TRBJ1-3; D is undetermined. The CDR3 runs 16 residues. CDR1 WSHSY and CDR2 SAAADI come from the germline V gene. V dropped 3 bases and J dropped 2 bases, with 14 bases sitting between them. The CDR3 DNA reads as TGCGCCAGCAGTGAAGTGTACGGCGGGCCTGGAAACACCATATATTTT. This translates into CASSEVYGGPGNTIYF.

This CDR3 is CASSYVADTDTQYF. The CDR3 DNA reads TGTGCCAGCAGTTACGTGGCAGACACAGATACGCAGTATTTT. V usage is TRBV6-5 and J usage is TRBJ2-3; D is unresolved. Trimming took 2 bases from V and 2 from J, leaving 8 bases between them. CDR3 length equals 14 residues. Germline CDR1 MNHEY, CDR2 SVGAGI.

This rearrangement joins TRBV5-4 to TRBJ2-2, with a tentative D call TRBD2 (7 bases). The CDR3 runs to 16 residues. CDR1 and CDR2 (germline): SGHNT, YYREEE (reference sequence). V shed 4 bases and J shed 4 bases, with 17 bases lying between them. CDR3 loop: CASSPTGGQGTGELFF. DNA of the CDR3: TGTGCCAGCAGCCCAACCGGGGGGCAGGGCACCGGGGAGCTGTTTTTT.

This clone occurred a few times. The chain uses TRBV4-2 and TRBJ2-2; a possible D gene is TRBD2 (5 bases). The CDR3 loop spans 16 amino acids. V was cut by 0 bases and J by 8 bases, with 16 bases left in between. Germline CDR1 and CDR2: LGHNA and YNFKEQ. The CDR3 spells CASSQDSAVRGGELFF. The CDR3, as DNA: TGTGCCAGCAGCCAAGATTCGGCGGTCCGGGGAGGGGAGCTGTTTTTT.

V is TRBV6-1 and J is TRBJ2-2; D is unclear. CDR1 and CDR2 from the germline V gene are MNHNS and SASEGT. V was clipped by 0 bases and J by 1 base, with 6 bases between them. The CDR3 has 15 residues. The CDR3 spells CASSEAPGNTGELFF. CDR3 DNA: TGTGCCAGCAGTGAAGCGCCAGGGAACACCGGGGAGCTGTTTTTT.

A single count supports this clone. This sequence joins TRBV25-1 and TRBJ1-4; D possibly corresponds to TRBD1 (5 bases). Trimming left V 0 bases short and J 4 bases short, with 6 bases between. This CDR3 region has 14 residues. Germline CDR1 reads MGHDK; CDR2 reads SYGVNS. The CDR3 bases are TGTGCCAGCAGTGAATACAGGGTTAATGAAAAACTGTTTTTT. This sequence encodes CASSEYRVNEKLFF.

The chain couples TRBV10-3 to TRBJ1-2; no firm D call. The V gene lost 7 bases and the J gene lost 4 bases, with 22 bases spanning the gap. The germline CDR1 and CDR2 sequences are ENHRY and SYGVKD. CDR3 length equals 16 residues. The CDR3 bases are TGTGCCATCAAAGTGTCGTTGGTGGGCGCAATCTATGGCTACACCTTC. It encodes CAIKVSLVGAIYGYTF.

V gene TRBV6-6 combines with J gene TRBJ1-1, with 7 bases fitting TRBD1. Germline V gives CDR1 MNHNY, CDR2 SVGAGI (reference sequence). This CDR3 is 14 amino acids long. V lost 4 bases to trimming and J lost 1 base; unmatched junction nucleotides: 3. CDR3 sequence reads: CASSSRQGNTEAFF. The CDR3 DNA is TGTGCCAGCAGTTCCAGACAGGGGAACACTGAAGCTTTCTTT.

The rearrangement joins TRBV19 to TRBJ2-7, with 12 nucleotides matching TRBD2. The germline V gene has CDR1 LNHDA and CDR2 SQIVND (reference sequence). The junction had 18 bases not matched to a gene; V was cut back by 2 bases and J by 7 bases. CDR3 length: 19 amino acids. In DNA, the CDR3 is TGTGCCAGTAGTATACCCACCCCTCCTAGCGGGAGGGCCGTGGGGGAGCAGTACTTC. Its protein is CASSIPTPPSGRAVGEQYF. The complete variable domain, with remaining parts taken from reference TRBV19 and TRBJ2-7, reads DGGITQSPKYLFRKEGQNVTLSCEQNLNHDAMYWYRQDPGQGLRLIYYSQIVNDFQKGDIAEGYSVSREKKESFPLTVTSAQKNPTAFYLCASSIPTPPSGRAVGEQYFGPGTRLTVT.

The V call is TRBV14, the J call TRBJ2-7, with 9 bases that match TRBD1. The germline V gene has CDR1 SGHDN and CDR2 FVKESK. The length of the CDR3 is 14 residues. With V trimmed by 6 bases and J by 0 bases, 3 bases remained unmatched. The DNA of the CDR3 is TGTGCCAGCAGAAAGACAGGGGGCTCCTACGAGCAGTACTTC. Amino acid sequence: CASRKTGGSYEQYF.

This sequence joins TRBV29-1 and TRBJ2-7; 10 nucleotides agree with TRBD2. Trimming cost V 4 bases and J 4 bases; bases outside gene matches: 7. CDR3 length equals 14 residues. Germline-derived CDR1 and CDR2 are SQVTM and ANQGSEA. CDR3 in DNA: TGCAGCGTTGGGCGGACTAGCGGCCGATACGAGCAGTACTTC. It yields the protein CSVGRTSGRYEQYF.

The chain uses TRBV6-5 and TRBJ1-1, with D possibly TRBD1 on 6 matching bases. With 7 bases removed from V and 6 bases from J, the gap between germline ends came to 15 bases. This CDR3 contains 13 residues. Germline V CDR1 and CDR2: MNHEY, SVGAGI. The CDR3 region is CASIRETGAEAFF. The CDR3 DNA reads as TGTGCCAGCATTAGAGAGACAGGCGCTGAAGCTTTCTTT.

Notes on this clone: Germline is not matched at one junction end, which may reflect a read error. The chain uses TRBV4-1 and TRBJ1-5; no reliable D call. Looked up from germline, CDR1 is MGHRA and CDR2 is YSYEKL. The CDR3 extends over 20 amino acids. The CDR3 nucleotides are TGCGCCAGCAGCCAAGGGCCCGGTTCGAGCCCCTTAAATAGCAATCAGTCCCAGCATTTT. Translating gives CASSQGPGSSPLNSNQSQHF.

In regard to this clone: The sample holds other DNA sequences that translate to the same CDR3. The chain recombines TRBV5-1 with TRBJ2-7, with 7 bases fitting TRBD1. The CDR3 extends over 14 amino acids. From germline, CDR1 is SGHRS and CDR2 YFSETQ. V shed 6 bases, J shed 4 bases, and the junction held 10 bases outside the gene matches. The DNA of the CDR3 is TGCGCCAGCACCCCGGCAACAGGGGCGTACGAGCAGTACTTC. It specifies CASTPATGAYEQYF.